This TCR beta chain was retrieved from a study of Ad26.COV2.S vaccination and SARS-CoV-2 variants. Overall study context: Intramuscular Ad26.COV2.S at 5x10^10 or 1x10^11 viral particles. General study findings and limits: TCR breadth and depth analyses may have underestimated total T cell responses. Individuals receiving vaccine had higher spike-specific TCR breadth than placebo recipients did. The authors reported substantial breadth in spike-specific CD8+ and CD4+ T cell responses after vaccination.

Treatment meaning: around 19 received Ad26.COV2.S at low or high dose, single or two shots; 5 received placebo; per-sample allocation not given. Each sample was drawn 63 days after the first injection (of vaccine or placebo). Looked up from germline, CDR1 is SNHLY and CDR2 is FYNNEI. The V gene lost 6 bases and the J gene lost 8 bases, with 20 bases spanning the gap. The CDR3 contains 16 residues. The table came from immunoSEQ multiplex PCR; TCRdb's copy has only in-frame clones and leaves some out. The data show 430,000 or so clones, 90% seen once. With respect to this clone: What it binds is unknown.

Material: peripheral blood, obtained in a trial of Ad26.COV2.S vaccine versus placebo. The V gene is TRBV2, the J gene TRBJ1-6, with D perhaps TRBD1 (6 bases). The clonotype comes from a person aged 18-60 years who received the Ad26.COV2.S COVID-19 vaccine or a placebo. CDR3 amino acids: CASRILPRDTHSPLHF. CDR3 coding DNA: TGTGCCAGCAGAATACTTCCCCGGGACACACATTCACCCCTCCACTTT.